Listed below are T cell receptor beta chains from one sample, sequenced in a study of Graves' ophthalmopathy and Graves' hyperthyroidism. From the multiplex PCR reads, TCRdb called clonotypes with MiXCR, one entry per CDR3 protein. Among hundreds of thousands of distinct CDR3 sequences listed, around 45% were seen once. Sequenced input: peripheral blood. The receptor source for this set is an adult man with Graves' ophthalmopathy. Each CDR3 is given with its conserved first and last residue. D genes are given only for firm matches. A row's size may be missing; if present it is once, few, many or a size class.

D	J	V	size	DNA	CDR3
NA	TRBJ2-5	TRBV7-2	few	TGTGCCAGCAGCCCCGAGGCGGGACGGGAGACCCAGTACTTC	CASSPEAGRETQYF
NA	TRBJ1-2	TRBV18	NA	TGTGCCAGCTCACCAATCAGTCAGATCTTGTCTAACTATGGCTACACCTTC	CASSPISQILSNYGYTF
TRBD1	TRBJ1-2	TRBV7-2	NA	TGTGCCAGCAGCCACGGGACAGAGGGCCTTACCTTC	CASSHGTEGLTF
TRBD1	TRBJ2-7	TRBV12-3/TRBV12-4	NA	TGTGCCAGCAGCCATTGGGGACAGGGATCCTACGAGCAGTACTTC	CASSHWGQGSYEQYF
NA	TRBJ1-6	TRBV20-1	NA	TGCAGTGCTAGGTCGCTTAATTCACCCCTCCACTTT	CSARSLNSPLHF
TRBD1	TRBJ1-3	TRBV9	NA	TGTGCCAGCAGCGGGACAGGAGATACTGGAAACACCATATATTTT	CASSGTGDTGNTIYF
TRBD1	TRBJ2-2	TRBV6-4	NA	TGTGCCAGCAGCGACTCCGGACAGGGGGCCACCGGGGAGCTGTTTTTT	CASSDSGQGATGELFF
TRBD2	TRBJ2-7	TRBV15	NA	TGTGCCACCAGCAGAGATCGACTAGCGGGAGTGATATACGAGCAGTACTTC	CATSRDRLAGVIYEQYF
TRBD1	TRBJ1-6	TRBV7-2	few	TGTGCCAGCAGCTTGACAGGGCGGGAACCCCTCCACTTT	CASSLTGREPLHF
TRBD1	TRBJ1-6	TRBV10-3	NA	TGTGCCAGCAGCCATGACGGACAGGGGGCAAATTCACCCCTCCACTTT	CASSHDGQGANSPLHF
NA	TRBJ1-1	TRBV5-1	NA	TGCGCCAGCAGCTTAAGTCAGGGTGGGGTGAACACTGAAGCTTTCTTT	CASSLSQGGVNTEAFF
TRBD1	TRBJ1-3	TRBV20-1	NA	TGCAGTGCTCTGACAGGGGGCGCGTCTGGAAACACCATATATTTT	CSALTGGASGNTIYF
NA	TRBJ2-7	TRBV11-2	few	TGTGCCAGCAGCTTAACAGGGCCCTACGAGCAGTACTTC	CASSLTGPYEQYF
NA	TRBJ2-7	TRBV6-6	few	TGTGCCACCCGGGGCCCTTACGAGCAGTACTTC	CATRGPYEQYF
TRBD1	TRBJ1-1	TRBV9	few	TGTGCCAGCAGCCTGACAGGGGTTGGGGTGAACACTGAAGCTTTCTTT	CASSLTGVGVNTEAFF
NA	TRBJ1-1	TRBV5-1	NA	TGTGCCAGCAGCGGGACAAACACTGAAGCTTTCTTT	CASSGTNTEAFF
TRBD1	TRBJ1-2	TRBV20-1	NA	TGCAGTGCCCCTATCGGGACAGACTATGGCTACACCTTC	CSAPIGTDYGYTF
NA	TRBJ2-1	TRBV7-2	NA	TGTGCCAGCAGCCCGTGGCAAGGGCCTAGCTCCTACAATGAGCAGTTCTTC	CASSPWQGPSSYNEQFF
TRBD1	TRBJ1-2	TRBV6-1	few	TGTGCCAGCAGTCCCAACAGGGACAGTGGCGGCTACACCTTC	CASSPNRDSGGYTF
TRBD2	TRBJ2-7	TRBV10-3	few	TGTGCCATCAGTCCCCCGGGGGGGAAAGACGAGCAGTACTTC	CAISPPGGKDEQYF
TRBD2	TRBJ2-5	TRBV30	NA	TGTGCCTGGACCAACTACATGGGGGGGAGAGAGACCCAGTACTTC	CAWTNYMGGRETQYF
NA	TRBJ1-1	TRBV20-1	few	TGCAGTGCCCCGACGACAGGGAACACTGAAGCTTTCTTT	CSAPTTGNTEAFF
TRBD1	TRBJ2-7	TRBV2	many	TGTGCCAGCAGTCCCGGGACAGACTACGAGCAGTACTTC	CASSPGTDYEQYF
TRBD1	TRBJ2-2	TRBV9	NA	TGTGCCAGCAGCGTCTATCGGACAGGGGGCGGCGGGGAGCTGTTTTTT	CASSVYRTGGGGELFF
NA	TRBJ1-1	TRBV9	NA	TGTGCCAGCAGCGTAGATGGGGGGCTGGGAACTGAAGCTTTCTTT	CASSVDGGLGTEAFF
TRBD1	TRBJ1-2	TRBV29-1	many	TGCAGCGTGGGGACAGGGGGCCTAGGGGGCTACACCTTC	CSVGTGGLGGYTF
TRBD2	TRBJ2-6	TRBV7-6	NA	TGTGCCAGCAGTTTACTGCGGGGGGGCTATGGGGCCAACGTCCTGACTTTC	CASSLLRGGYGANVLTF
NA	TRBJ1-2	TRBV19	once	TGTGCCGGTACCCGCAGGGAGAGCTATGGCTACACCTTC	CAGTRRESYGYTF
NA	TRBJ1-6	TRBV7-3	NA	TGTGCCAGCAGCTTAAACGGGGGCAATTCACCCCTCCACTTT	CASSLNGGNSPLHF
NA	TRBJ2-2	TRBV5-1	NA	TGCGCCAGCAGGGATGGAGCCGGGGAGCTGTTTTTT	CASRDGAGELFF
NA	TRBJ2-5	TRBV5-1	NA	TGCGCCAGCAGAGCGGGACAACAGATAGAGACCCAGTACTTC	CASRAGQQIETQYF
NA	TRBJ2-5	TRBV7-9	few	TGTGCCAGCAGCTTTAGAGACAGACCGGAGACCCAGTACTTC	CASSFRDRPETQYF
NA	TRBJ1-1	TRBV6-1	NA	TGTGCCAGCAAAAGTTCGGACAGGAACACTGAAGCTTTCTTT	CASKSSDRNTEAFF
TRBD1	TRBJ1-2	TRBV2	NA	TGTGCCAGGGACAGGTCCGGGAGGGACTATGGCTACACCTTC	CARDRSGRDYGYTF
NA	TRBJ1-5	TRBV20-1	few	TGCAGTGCTCATTCAGGAACAGTCAATCAGCCCCAGCATTTT	CSAHSGTVNQPQHF
NA	TRBJ1-1	TRBV19	NA	TGTGCCAGTAGTATCTCGGGGGGCGCTTGGTACACTGAAGCTTTCTTT	CASSISGGAWYTEAFF
NA	TRBJ1-2	TRBV6-1	NA	TGTGCCAGCAGTGAAGCAGGGTCATCTGGCTACACCTTC	CASSEAGSSGYTF
NA	TRBJ1-5	TRBV5-6	few	TGTGCCAGCAGCTTGTCCAGCTCCCATTCGACCCAGCATTTT	CASSLSSSHSTQHF
NA	TRBJ1-1	TRBV7-9	NA	TGTGCCAGCAGCCCTCGGGGGCGCGGAGATACTGAAGCTTTCTTT	CASSPRGRGDTEAFF
TRBD2	TRBJ2-5	TRBV7-2	many	TGTGCCAGCAGCTTCGGGACTAGCGGGGGGGAGACCCAGTACTTC	CASSFGTSGGETQYF
TRBD1	TRBJ1-1	TRBV2	NA	TGTGCCAGCAGTGGAGGGACAGGGGAGACTGAAGCTTTCTTT	CASSGGTGETEAFF
NA	TRBJ2-5	TRBV29-1	NA	TGCAGCGTTGAAGGTAGCGTTGAGACCCAGTACTTC	CSVEGSVETQYF
TRBD1	TRBJ2-7	TRBV6-6	NA	TGTGCCACCTCGGGACAGGGCTCCTACGAGCAGTACTTC	CATSGQGSYEQYF
NA	TRBJ1-1	TRBV7-2	NA	TGTGCCAGCAGCTCGTCCTCGGGGGGTACTGAAGCTTTCTTT	CASSSSSGGTEAFF
NA	TRBJ2-6	TRBV7-9	NA	TGTGCCAGCAGCTTAAGGCTAGCGGGGGCCAACGTCCTGACTTTC	CASSLRLAGANVLTF
NA	TRBJ2-2	TRBV7-3	NA	TGTGCCAGCAGCCTGAGCGTCGGGGAGCTGTTTTTT	CASSLSVGELFF
NA	TRBJ1-1	TRBV10-3	many	TGTGCCATCAGTGGAGACGGGTCCTACACTGAAGCTTTCTTT	CAISGDGSYTEAFF
NA	TRBJ2-6	TRBV7-9	few	TGTGCCAGCCGGGGGACGGCCTCTGGGGCCAACGTCCTGACTTTC	CASRGTASGANVLTF
NA	TRBJ1-3	TRBV3-1	NA	TGTGCCAGCAGCCAAGATATGAGTAAGGGAAACACCATATATTTT	CASSQDMSKGNTIYF
NA	TRBJ1-1	TRBV2	few	TGTGCCAGCAGTGAGGGTTTTAACACTGAAGCTTTCTTT	CASSEGFNTEAFF
NA	TRBJ1-1	TRBV12-3/TRBV12-4	NA	TGTGCCAGCAGTCAGCGGGGGGAGAACACTGAAGCTTTCTTT	CASSQRGENTEAFF
TRBD1	TRBJ1-2	TRBV20-1	NA	TGCAGTGCTATGGGACAGGGGGACTATGGCTACACCTTC	CSAMGQGDYGYTF
TRBD1	TRBJ2-7	TRBV5-6	few	TGTGCCAGCAGCTCGTGGGGACAGGGGTCTATCGAGCAGTACTTC	CASSSWGQGSIEQYF